This TCR beta chain originates from a study of T cell changes during pregnancy in multiple sclerosis. Libraries were prepared by immunoSEQ multiplex PCR; TCRdb keeps only in-frame clonotypes and omits some of them. The sample carries roughly 74,000 clones, 70% to 90% recorded once. Losses at the gene ends were 0 bases for V and 7 bases for J; bases not matched to a gene: 6. The CDR3 consists of 17 residues. Germline V gene sequence: CDR1 SEHNR, CDR2 FQNEAQ (reference sequence). The source is a female donor with multiple sclerosis, enrolled in a pregnancy study. The material was peripheral blood, obtained before pregnancy. The chain joins TRBV7-9 to TRBJ2-1, with 13 positions matching TRBD2. The CDR3 DNA follows: TGTGCCAGCAGCTTAGCGAGACTAGCGGGGGGCCGGAATGAGCAGTTCTTC. This codes for CASSLARLAGGRNEQFF.